These 10 T cell receptor beta chains were sequenced from one sample in a study of blood T cells in healthy people across ages. The second PCR ran about 6 to 11 cycles with a sample-barcoded 5' primer and J-beta primers. TCRdb used MiXCR to reprocess the 5' RACE reads, holding one entry per CDR3 protein. The table records some 1,500,000 distinct CDR3 sequences, approximately 42% of them present only once. The sequenced sample consisted of blood. The receptors derive from a young woman in good health.

This rearrangement joins TRBV7-9 to TRBJ2-3; TRBD2 matches 11 bases. Trimming at V came to 5 bases and at J to 4 bases, leaving 11 bases not matched to a gene. The CDR3 is made up of 17 amino acids. Germline lookup yields CDR1 SEHNR and CDR2 FQNEAQ (reference sequence). The DNA of the CDR3 is TGTGCCAGCAGCGAAGTGACTAGCGGGGCGGTCCCAGATACGCAGTATTTT. Its protein is CASSEVTSGAVPDTQYF.

The chain links TRBV27 to TRBJ2-4; possibly TRBD2 for D (6 bases). The germline V and J ends were trimmed by 7 bases and 0 bases, with 13 bases remaining between them. The CDR3 is made up of 15 amino acids. The germline gives CDR1 MNHEY, CDR2 SMNVEV (reference sequence). The CDR3 DNA is TGTGCCAGCACCACAGCGGGCCTAGCCAAAAACATTCAGTACTTC. Protein: CASTTAGLAKNIQYF.

This clonotype was counted between two and nine times. This sequence joins TRBV7-2 and TRBJ2-1; 8 bases align to TRBD1. V lost 5 bases to trimming and J lost 8 bases; unmatched junction nucleotides: 11. This CDR3 has 15 residues. Germline CDR1 is SGHTA and CDR2 is FQGNSA. CDR3 DNA: TGTGCCAGCAGCCGACAGGGGCTGCTTCGGGATGAGCAGTTCTTC. This codes for CASSRQGLLRDEQFF.

This clonotype was recorded at least ten times. The chain joins TRBV6-2 or TRBV6-3 to TRBJ2-1; 11 nucleotides align to TRBD2. The J segment lost 9 bases and the V segment lost 5 bases, leaving 9 bases of the junction unmatched. This CDR3 contains 15 residues. CDR1 is MNHEY, CDR2 SVGEGT, per germline. The CDR3 bases are TGTGCCAGCAGTGAGCAGACTAGCGGGGCCGCTGAGCAGTTCTTC. Translated, it gives CASSEQTSGAAEQFF.

V usage is TRBV20-1 and J usage is TRBJ1-2, with D possibly being TRBD1 (5 bases). The germline CDR1 and CDR2 sequences are DFQATT and SNEGSKA (reference sequence). The CDR3 has 15 residues. The germline V and J ends were trimmed by 8 bases and 4 bases, with 23 bases remaining between them. CDR3 amino acids: CSTNRWGLGSYGYTF. CDR3 coding DNA: TGCAGTACTAACCGATGGGGGTTGGGAAGCTATGGCTACACCTTC.

This clonotype was observed a single time. This rearrangement joins TRBV7-9 to TRBJ1-1; D is uncertain. V was clipped by 4 bases and J by 4 bases, with 19 bases between them. CDR3 size: 16 residues. Germline values: CDR1 SEHNR, CDR2 FQNEAQ (reference sequence). CDR3 protein: CASSSHASGRITEAFF. DNA for the CDR3: TGTGCCAGCAGCTCCCATGCCTCTGGTAGGATCACTGAAGCTTTCTTT.

The rearrangement joins TRBV7-2 to TRBJ2-2; the D is unclear. The CDR3 has 14 residues. Germline-derived CDR1 and CDR2 are SGHTA and FQGNSA. V lost 5 bases to trimming and J lost 1 base, with 8 bases between them. The CDR3 nucleotides read TGTGCCAGCAGCCCCTACAGGAACACCGGGGAGCTGTTTTTT. Its protein product is CASSPYRNTGELFF. The full variable domain, its missing parts supplied by reference TRBV7-2 and TRBJ2-2, is GAGVSQSPSNKVTEKGKDVELRCDPISGHTALYWYRQSLGQGLEFLIYFQGNSAPDKSGLPSDRFSAERTGGSVSTLTIQRTQQEDSAVYLCASSPYRNTGELFFGEGSRLTVL.

The chain couples TRBV5-4 to TRBJ2-7; D may be TRBD1 or TRBD2 (5 bases each). CDR3 size: 14 residues. CDR1 is SGHNT, CDR2 YYREEE, per germline (reference sequence). Trimming shortened V by 4 bases and J by 3 bases, and 14 bases separated the two germline ends. This CDR3 reads CASSPGTQVYEQYF. In DNA, the CDR3 is TGTGCCAGCAGCCCCGGGACCCAAGTCTACGAGCAGTACTTC. Variable domain in full (rest from reference TRBV5-4 and TRBJ2-7): ETGVTQSPTHLIKTRGQQVTLRCSSQSGHNTVSWYQQALGQGPQFIFQYYREEENGRGNFPPRFSGLQFPNYSSELNVNALELDDSALYLCASSPGTQVYEQYFGPGTRLTVT.

The genes are TRBV25-1 and TRBJ2-5; possibly TRBD1 or TRBD2 for D (6 bases each). Germline V gene lookup returns CDR1 MGHDK and CDR2 SYGVNS. Trimming cost V 4 bases and J 11 bases, with 17 bases left between them. This CDR3 contains 13 residues. CDR3 protein: CASSVRGLGEQYF. The DNA for the CDR3 is TGTGCCAGCAGTGTTCGGGGGCTGGGGGAGCAGTACTTC.

The gene calls are TRBV24-1 and TRBJ2-3, with TRBD2 matching 8 bases. The ends lost 5 bases at V and 3 bases at J; junction bases unmatched: 9. The germline V gene encodes CDR1 KGHDR and CDR2 SFDVKD. There are 16 residues in the CDR3. CDR3: CATSAPLAAGTDTQYF. CDR3 DNA sequence: TGTGCCACCAGTGCCCCACTAGCGGCAGGAACAGATACGCAGTATTTT.